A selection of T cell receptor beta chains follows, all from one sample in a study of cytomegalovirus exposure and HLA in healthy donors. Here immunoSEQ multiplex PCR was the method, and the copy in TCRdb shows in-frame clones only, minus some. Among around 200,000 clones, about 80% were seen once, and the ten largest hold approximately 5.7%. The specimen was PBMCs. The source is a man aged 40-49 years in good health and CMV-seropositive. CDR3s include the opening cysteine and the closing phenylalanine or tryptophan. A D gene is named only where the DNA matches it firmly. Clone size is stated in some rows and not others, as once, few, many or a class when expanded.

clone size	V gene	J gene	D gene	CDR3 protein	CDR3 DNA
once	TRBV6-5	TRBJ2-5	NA	CASAGEQETQYF	TGTGCGTCCGCAGGGGAACAAGAGACCCAGTACTTC
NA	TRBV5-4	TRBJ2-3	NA	CASSDQGTDTQYF	TGTGCCAGCAGCGACCAGGGGACAGATACGCAGTATTTT
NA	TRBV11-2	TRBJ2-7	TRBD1	CASSDRGQSRSYEQYF	TGTGCCAGCAGCGACAGGGGGCAAAGCCGAAGCTACGAGCAGTACTTC
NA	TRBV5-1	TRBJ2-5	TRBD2	CASSLESYRGTSGDRGTQYF	TGCGCCAGCAGCTTGGAGTCTTACAGGGGGACTAGCGGGGACCGGGGGACCCAGTACTTC
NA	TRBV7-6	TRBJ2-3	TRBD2	CASSPGGTQYF	TGTGCCAGCAGCCCGGGGGGGACGCAGTATTTT
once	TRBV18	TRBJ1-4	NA	CASSRQPDSTNEKLFF	TGTGCCAGCTCCCGACAGCCCGACTCAACTAATGAAAAACTGTTTTTT
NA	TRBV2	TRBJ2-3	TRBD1	CASKRDRGTDTQYF	TGTGCCAGCAAACGGGACAGGGGCACAGATACGCAGTATTTT
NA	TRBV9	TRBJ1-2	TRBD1	CASSGDRGGYTF	TGTGCCAGCAGCGGAGACAGGGGTGGCTACACCTTC
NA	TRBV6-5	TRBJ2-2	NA	CASNRERNTGELFF	TGTGCCAGCAACAGGGAAAGGAACACCGGGGAGCTGTTTTTT
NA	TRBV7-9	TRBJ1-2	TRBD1	CASSSTGGDYGYTF	TGTGCCAGCAGCAGTACAGGGGGAGACTATGGCTACACCTTC
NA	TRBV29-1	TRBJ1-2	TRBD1	CSVANRGNYGYTF	TGCAGCGTTGCGAACAGGGGCAACTATGGCTACACCTTC
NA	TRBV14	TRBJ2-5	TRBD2	CASSQGGLAGAQETQYF	TGTGCCAGCAGCCAAGGTGGACTAGCGGGTGCCCAAGAGACCCAGTACTTC
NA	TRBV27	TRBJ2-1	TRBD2	CASSPWGGAEEQFF	TGTGCCAGCAGTCCCTGGGGGGGAGCAGAGGAGCAGTTCTTC
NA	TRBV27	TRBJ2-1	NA	CASSSTYRAGHNEQFF	TGTGCCAGCAGTTCAACCTACAGGGCTGGGCACAATGAGCAGTTCTTC
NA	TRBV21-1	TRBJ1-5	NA	CASSKAASTSSNQPQHF	TGTGCCAGCAGCAAGGCAGCGAGTACGTCTAGCAATCAGCCCCAGCATTTT
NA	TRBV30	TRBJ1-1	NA	CAWSVQGVGRAFF	TGTGCCTGGAGTGTACAAGGGGTTGGTCGAGCTTTCTTT
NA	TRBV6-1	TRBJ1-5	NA	CASKRTKGFQPQHF	TGTGCCAGCAAGAGGACAAAAGGCTTTCAGCCCCAGCATTTT
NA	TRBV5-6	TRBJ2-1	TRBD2	CASSLGLAGPPHNEQFF	TGTGCCAGCAGCTTGGGGCTAGCGGGACCCCCACACAATGAGCAGTTCTTC
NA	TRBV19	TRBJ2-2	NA	CASRQGYTGELFF	TGTGCCAGTAGGCAGGGATACACCGGGGAGCTGTTTTTT
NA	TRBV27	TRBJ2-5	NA	CASSLLGSDLYF	TGTGCCAGCAGTTTATTGGGCAGTGATTTATACTTC
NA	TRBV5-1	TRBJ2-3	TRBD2	CASSYGLAGEPDTQYF	TGCGCCAGCAGCTACGGACTAGCGGGAGAGCCAGATACGCAGTATTTT
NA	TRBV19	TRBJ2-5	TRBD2	CASSTASGEMGKETQYF	TGTGCCAGTAGTACTGCTAGCGGGGAGATGGGAAAAGAGACCCAGTACTTC